This T cell receptor (beta chain) was identified in a study of cytomegalovirus exposure and HLA in healthy donors. There were likely unrecorded immune exposures, though donors were nominally healthy when sampled. With respect to this clone: This sample includes further DNA sequences coding for the same CDR3.

The CDR3 has 13 residues. V shed 2 bases and J shed 4 bases, with 9 bases lying between them. Germline V lookup: CDR1 MNHEY, CDR2 SVGAGI. PCR was performed using 60 Vbeta and 13 Jbeta primers. Generated by immunoSEQ multiplex PCR, the TCRdb table keeps only in-frame clones and is missing some. The table records about 59,000 clones, approximately 80% of them present only once. Sequences were obtained from PBMCs. The sequence derives from a human donor in good health. J is TRBJ2-7 and V is TRBV6-5; the D gene is possibly TRBD1 (6 bases). CDR3 coding DNA: TGTGCCAGCAGTTACGGCAGGGGTTACGAGCAGTACTTC. Its protein is CASSYGRGYEQYF.